This TCR beta chain is from a study of T cell responses to AZD1222 COVID-19 vaccine (dated by TCRdb to the early 2020s). The study in broad terms: AZD1222 recipients with second doses at about 4 weeks or about 12 weeks were pooled, because spike-specific TCR depth and breadth did not differ between schedules. A total of 233 trial participants underwent TCR sequencing, of whom about 210 had received two doses of AZD1222 and about 26 had received two doses of the MenACWY control vaccine. Trial participants were enrolled by age into 18-55, 56-69 and 70-plus year subgroups, with approximately 150, 28 and 58 TCR-sequenced participants respectively. What the work shows at the level of the full study, not this receptor alone: The vaccine-associated CD4 TCRs covered the entire spike protein, and the dominant responses fell in regions 160-218 and 743-854. No day 14 peak-response samples were available, so repertoires were characterized only after the peak T cell response. Spike-specific TCR breadth and depth rose significantly after two AZD1222 doses compared with day 0 and with MenACWY recipients. Most participants were white British and females outnumbered males, and the authors suggested that clonal diversity may have been underestimated. Nearly half of unique spike-specific TCRs reportedly recognized epitopes outside regions mutated in the B.1.351 and B.1.1.7 variants. The 56-69-year group was small, and its depth increase did not reach significance, likely because of low power. Only five to seven AZD1222 recipients were SARS-CoV-2 seropositive at baseline, limiting conclusions about previously exposed vaccinees.

The CDR3 regions of human TCRbeta chains were analyzed by immunosequencing. Concerning the study's data processing: TCRs in the repertoires were matched against a reference library of SARS-CoV-2-specific TCRs that had been generated with the MIRA antigen-specificity platform. Breadth was defined as the fraction of unique TCRs that were SARS-CoV-2-associated. Depth was defined as the fraction of total T cells that were SARS-CoV-2-associated. Using the MIRA data, each spike-specific TCR was assigned both to the spike region to which the TCR was reactive and to a CD4 or CD8 class. Log10-transformed breadth and depth values were compared by one-way ANOVA with Sidak's multiple comparisons tests. The clones in this table, taken by TCRdb from immuneACCESS, are in-frame only. Not every clone is retained; where verified, under half of the shortfall comes from an unresolved V gene, and the cause of the rest is unknown. V and J calls and clone size are as listed in that table; D and trimming were resolved from the DNA. This sample is represented by tens of thousands of clones; 85% of them were singletons. The top ten hold 20% of the sample.

Its CDR3 holds 17 amino acids, cysteine through phenylalanine. This entry keeps only the CDR3 DNA: 51 bases, framed from base 1. The germline V gene (reference sequence) yields MNHEY for CDR1 and SMNVEV for CDR2. V was cut back by 5 bases and J by 4 bases, leaving a gap of 20 bases between them. The time point label of this sample denotes: baseline before first vaccination. The vaccinee samples were drawn from two UK trials, COV001 and COV002, one of which was a single-blind randomized controlled phase 2/3 trial testing AZD1222 (ChAdOx1 nCoV-19) in healthy adults. For TCRbeta chain sequencing, PBMC samples from trial participants were taken at day 0 and at day 28 after the second dose. Regarding this clone: Its antigen is currently not known. Per-base qualities were not stored, and no clone one base away is much larger.

The sample here was peripheral blood, taken on day 0 of AZD1222 vaccination. The sequence was obtained from an adult in good health. The V and J genes are TRBV27 and TRBJ2-2; a tentative D match to TRBD1 spans 6 bases. The CDR3 sequence is CASSLLPSGAGTGELFF. In nucleotide form, the sequence is TGTGCCAGCAGTCTCCTGCCTTCAGGGGCGGGCACCGGGGAGCTGTTTTTT.